This TCR beta chain was identified in a study of neurological immune-mediated disorders. Overall study findings and caveats: Multiple sclerosis patients had less TCR clonal expansion than even healthy controls, unlike HTLV-1-associated myelopathy.

This clonotype was detected ten times or more. Antigen: not known. TCRdb ran MiXCR on the 5' RACE reads and lists one entry per CDR3 protein. The sample consists of tens of thousands of distinct CDR3 sequences, roughly 15% of them appearing once. With 3 bases clipped from V and 0 bases from J, the junction kept 7 bases outside the gene matches. Germline loops: CDR1 SNHLY, CDR2 FYNNEI. The CDR3 sequence is 18 residues long. This sequence joins TRBV2 and TRBJ2-6; the match to TRBD2 covers 8 bases. Sequenced material: PBMCs. The receptor comes from a woman aged 40 to 50 in good health. The CDR3 DNA reads TGTGCCAGCAGTGATCTCGCGGGGGGTACCTCTGGGGCCAACGTCCTGACTTTC. This translates into CASSDLAGGTSGANVLTF.